The 27 T cell receptor beta chains listed next were all sequenced from one sample in a study of T-cell reconstitution after alpha-beta-depleted transplantation in children. Preparation of the TCRbeta library was carried out with unique molecular identifiers. TCRdb reprocessed the PCR reads via MiXCR and lists one record per CDR3 protein. The repertoire includes around 700,000 distinct CDR3 sequences, about an eighth of them detected once, and 0.79% sits in the top ten. The sequencing used PBMCs, collected before TCRalphabeta/CD19-depleted stem cell transplant. The receptors derive from a girl aged 2-9 years with congenital amegakaryocytic thrombocytopenia, due to receive a stem cell transplant.

In its sample, this clonotype was seen a few times. This chain connects TRBV19 to TRBJ2-1; maybe TRBD2 (6 bases). Per germline, CDR1 LNHDA and CDR2 SQIVND (reference sequence). CDR3 size: 14 residues. V was pared by 8 bases and J by 6 bases, with 17 bases between. This CDR3 reads CASSRLGSVNEQFF. The CDR3 DNA reads as TGTGCCAGTTCGAGACTAGGGTCTGTCAATGAGCAGTTCTTC.

This clonotype was counted at least ten times. The genes are TRBV4-1 and TRBJ2-7; D assignment may be TRBD1 or TRBD2 (5 bases each). CDR1 MGHRA and CDR2 YSYEKL come from the germline V gene. V was pared by 4 bases and J by 0 bases, with 13 bases between. This CDR3 spans 15 amino acids. This chain's CDR3 is CASSPWWGISYEQYF. The DNA for the CDR3 is TGCGCCAGCAGCCCATGGTGGGGGATCTCCTACGAGCAGTACTTC.

This clonotype was counted ten times or more. The rearrangement links TRBV30 to TRBJ2-3, with D unresolved. Germline values: CDR1 GTSNPN, CDR2 SVGIG (reference sequence). CDR3 size: 11 residues. The V end was cut by 0 bases, the J end by 6 bases, with 4 bases between. The CDR3 reads CAWSVRDTQYF. The CDR3 DNA follows: TGTGCCTGGAGTGTACGCGATACGCAGTATTTT.

This clonotype was found a few times. This chain connects TRBV5-6 to TRBJ2-1; TRBD1 might be the D (6 bases). The CDR3 consists of 13 residues. Trimming cost V 0 bases and J 8 bases, with 9 bases left between them. CDR1 and CDR2 (germline): SGHDT, YYEEEE. The DNA for the CDR3 is TGTGCCAGCAGCTTGGACAGGGCCGATGAGCAGTTCTTC. Translation gives CASSLDRADEQFF.

The CDR3 region is CASSHPDRGLLPNTGELFF. CDR3 bases: TGTGCCAGCAGCCACCCGGACAGGGGCCTACTTCCGAACACCGGGGAGCTGTTTTTT. The chain uses TRBV7-6 and TRBJ2-2; 9 nucleotides match TRBD1. Losses at the gene ends were 5 bases for V and 0 bases for J; bases not matched to a gene: 13. The CDR3 length is 19 residues. Germline V gene data show CDR1 as SGHVS and CDR2 as FNYEAQ. Drawing the rest from reference TRBV7-6 and TRBJ2-2, the complete variable domain is GAGVSQSPRYKVTKRGQDVALRCDPISGHVSLYWYRQALGQGPEFLTYFNYEAQQDKSGLPNDRFSAERPEGSISTLTIQRTEQRDSAMYRCASSHPDRGLLPNTGELFFGEGSRLTVL.

This clonotype occurred a few times. The V call is TRBV6-1, the J call TRBJ2-6; D unresolved. This CDR3 has 15 amino acids. Germline CDR1 is MNHNS and CDR2 is SASEGT. V lost 6 bases and J lost 4, with 13 bases in between. The CDR3 bases are TGTGCCAGCAGCCCATCAGCGTACGGGGCCAACGTCCTGACTTTC. It specifies CASSPSAYGANVLTF.

The table lists this clonotype with many counts. The J gene is TRBJ2-1, the V gene TRBV18; 13 positions match TRBD2. This CDR3 has 17 amino acids. Germline lookup yields CDR1 KGHSH and CDR2 LQKENI. V was clipped by 4 bases and J by 5 bases; unmatched bases: 8. CDR3 amino acids: CASSRLSGTSGNNEQFF. For the CDR3, the DNA is TGTGCCAGCTCACGACTCTCCGGGACTAGCGGGAACAATGAGCAGTTCTTC.

This clonotype was counted a few times. The chain links TRBV3-1 to TRBJ1-6; no definite D call. The CDR3 sequence is 13 residues long. The V gene lost 0 bases and the J gene lost 15 bases, with 12 bases spanning the gap. Per the germline V gene, CDR1 is LGHDT and CDR2 is YNNKEL (reference sequence). The CDR3: CASSQDHGRLLHF. CDR3 DNA sequence: TGTGCCAGCAGCCAAGATCACGGACGGCTCCTCCACTTT.

The sample holds many counts of this clonotype. The chain has TRBV20-1 and TRBJ2-3, with TRBD2 matching over 7 bases. J lost 6 bases, V lost 4 bases, and 16 bases had no gene match. The germline V gene encodes CDR1 DFQATT and CDR2 SNEGSKA (reference sequence). The length of the CDR3 is 16 residues. CDR3 bases: TGCAGTGCTACCCTCAGCGCTGGGGCGGGAGTCGATACGCAGTATTTT. Amino acids: CSATLSAGAGVDTQYF.

A remark on this clonotype: A read error may explain this, as a much larger clone is one base away. V is TRBV20-1 and J is TRBJ2-1; D is unresolved. Germline V gives CDR1 DFQATT, CDR2 SNEGSKA (reference sequence). The CDR3 totals 10 residues. V shed 3 bases and J shed 5 bases, with 2 bases lying between them. The CDR3, as DNA: TGCAGTGCTAGTAACAATGAGCAGTTCTTC. This gives the protein CSASNNEQFF.

This clonotype was seen a single time. V is TRBV6-1 and J is TRBJ1-2; the D gene is possibly TRBD1 (6 bases). Germline V gene lookup returns CDR1 MNHNS and CDR2 SASEGT. The ends were cut back, 5 bases at V and 8 bases at J, with 15 bases in the middle. This CDR3 spans 13 amino acids. The CDR3: CASSPTGFRGYTF. Written as DNA, the CDR3 is TGTGCCAGCAGTCCTACAGGGTTTCGGGGCTACACCTTC.

This clonotype was recorded at least ten times. The chain has TRBV5-1 and TRBJ1-6, with TRBD1 identical over 8 bases. This CDR3 comprises 15 residues. Germline V lookup: CDR1 SGHRS, CDR2 YFSETQ. The junction had 6 bases not matched to a gene; V was cut back by 1 base and J by 9 bases. CDR3 in amino acids: CASSLRQGRSSPLHF. The DNA for the CDR3 is TGCGCCAGCAGCTTGCGACAGGGGAGAAGTTCACCCCTCCACTTT. Drawing the rest from reference TRBV5-1 and TRBJ1-6, the complete variable domain is KAGVTQTPRYLIKTRGQQVTLSCSPISGHRSVSWYQQTPGQGLQFLFEYFSETQRNKGNFPGRFSGRQFSNSRSEMNVSTLELGDSALYLCASSLRQGRSSPLHFGNGTRLTVT.

This clonotype was counted between two and nine times. V is TRBV20-1 and J is TRBJ2-7; 8 bases map to TRBD2. Germline CDR1 is DFQATT and CDR2 is SNEGSKA (reference sequence). V was clipped by 3 bases and J by 2 bases; unmatched bases: 6. This CDR3 has 14 residues. As DNA, the CDR3 is TGCAGTGCTAGGGTGGCGGGAGGCGCCTACGAGCAGTACTTC. This codes for CSARVAGGAYEQYF.

The chain carries TRBV15 and TRBJ2-2; D uncertain. Germline V lookup: CDR1 LNHNV, CDR2 YYDKDF (reference sequence). This CDR3 has 14 residues. Trimming took off 0 bases at V and 6 bases at J, with 8 bases between the two ends. CDR3 DNA sequence: TGTGCCACCAGCAGAGATCCAGCATCCGGGGAGCTGTTTTTT. Its protein product is CATSRDPASGELFF.

This chain connects TRBV2 to TRBJ2-5; 8 nucleotides align to TRBD1. The ends lost 5 bases at V and 6 bases at J; junction bases unmatched: 2. The CDR3 loop spans 12 amino acids. CDR1 and CDR2 from the germline V gene are SNHLY and FYNNEI. CDR3 DNA sequence: TGTGCCAGCAGTCAGGGGGCGCAGACCCAGTACTTC. This codes for CASSQGAQTQYF.

This rearrangement joins TRBV24-1 to TRBJ2-5, with D tentatively TRBD1 (6 bases). Trimming stripped 4 bases from V and 5 bases from J, with 13 bases between. Germline V gene data show CDR1 as KGHDR and CDR2 as SFDVKD. The CDR3 covers 14 residues. The CDR3 bases are TGTGCCACCAGTGACCCCGGACAGTCGGAGACCCAGTACTTC. It codes for CATSDPGQSETQYF.

This clonotype has more than one count but fewer than ten. The chain joins TRBV5-1 to TRBJ2-5; 8 bases are a match to TRBD2. The V gene's germline CDR1 is SGHRS and CDR2 YFSETQ. The V and J ends lost 4 bases and 1 base, in that order; junction bases with no gene match: 6. CDR3 length: 15 amino acids. The DNA of the CDR3 is TGCGCCAGCAGCCCTAGCGGGCATACCCAAGAGACCCAGTACTTC. Its protein product is CASSPSGHTQETQYF.

This clonotype has at least ten counts. The rearrangement links TRBV7-7 to TRBJ2-1; a weak D match, TRBD1 (6 bases). CDR3 length: 14 residues. Germline CDR1 is SSHAT and CDR2 is FNYEAQ (reference sequence). The V and J ends lost 5 bases and 8 bases respectively, with 16 bases between them. CDR3 sequence (DNA): TGTGCCAGCAGCCCAATGAACCAGGGGTATGAGCAGTTCTTC. Translated, it gives CASSPMNQGYEQFF.

The sample holds many counts of this clonotype. The chain recombines TRBV12-3 or TRBV12-4 with TRBJ2-3, with D perhaps TRBD2 (6 bases). The V and J ends lost 6 bases and 4 bases respectively, with 11 bases between them. The CDR3 totals 13 residues. CDR3 nucleotides: TGTGCCAGCAGGTGGGGGGTCGCAGATACGCAGTATTTT. Translation: CASRWGVADTQYF.

This clonotype was found many times. V gene TRBV7-9 combines with J gene TRBJ2-7; D unclear. This CDR3 is 13 amino acids long. Germline lookup yields CDR1 SEHNR and CDR2 FQNEAQ (reference sequence). Trimming removed 5 bases from V and 2 bases from J, with 10 bases in between. Here the CDR3 DNA reads TGTGCCAGCAGCCCTCGGACCACCTACGAGCAGTACTTC. Encoded protein: CASSPRTTYEQYF.

This clonotype showed up many times. The chain uses TRBV7-6 and TRBJ2-3; tentatively, D is TRBD1 or TRBD2 (5 bases each). Germline V gives CDR1 SGHVS, CDR2 FNYEAQ. The CDR3 runs to 17 residues. V was shortened by 5 bases and J by 6 bases, with 24 bases between the two germline ends. CDR3: CASSVQAGRSASDTQYF. The CDR3 coding sequence is TGTGCCAGCAGCGTACAGGCGGGCAGGTCGGCTTCGGATACGCAGTATTTT.

This clonotype was recorded many times. The CDR3 loop reads CSARSPSRGAAEAFF. The CDR3 DNA follows: TGCAGTGCTAGAAGTCCCTCTCGGGGGGCGGCTGAAGCTTTCTTT. The chain uses TRBV20-1 and TRBJ1-1; D is perhaps TRBD1 (6 bases). V gave up 2 bases and J gave up 6 bases, with 19 bases separating them. CDR1 DFQATT and CDR2 SNEGSKA come from the germline V gene (reference sequence). The CDR3 spans 15 residues.

This clonotype was seen repeatedly, ten times or more. The rearrangement uses TRBV20-1 and TRBJ2-1, with 7 bases lining up with TRBD2. CDR3 length: 14 amino acids. The V gene's germline CDR1 is DFQATT and CDR2 SNEGSKA (reference sequence). Trimming took 4 bases from V and 1 from J; bases not matched to a gene: 4. As DNA, the CDR3 is TGCAGTGCTACGGGGGAGGGATCCTACAATGAGCAGTTCTTC. Its protein product is CSATGEGSYNEQFF.

The table lists this clonotype with a few counts. This chain links TRBV7-9 with TRBJ2-3, with 14 bases matching TRBD2. The germline CDR1 and CDR2 sequences are SEHNR and FQNEAQ (reference sequence). The CDR3 is made up of 17 amino acids. Germline trimming cut 1 base from V and 5 bases from J; bases unmatched to any gene: 5. As DNA, the CDR3 is TGTGCCAGCAGCTTAGGACTAGCGGGAGGGCGAGGAGATACGCAGTATTTT. This encodes CASSLGLAGGRGDTQYF.

The V call is TRBV12-3 or TRBV12-4, the J call TRBJ2-7; D uncertain. The CDR3 contains 13 residues. The V end lost 6 bases, the J end lost 4 bases, and 13 bases lay between the germline ends. The CDR3 sequence is CASRVKGLYEQYF. CDR3 nucleotide sequence: TGTGCCAGCAGAGTAAAAGGTTTGTACGAGCAGTACTTC.

V usage is TRBV6-1 and J usage is TRBJ1-1; D is uncertain. CDR3 length: 13 amino acids. V was pared by 6 bases and J by 1 base, with 9 bases between. Germline lookup yields CDR1 MNHNS and CDR2 SASEGT. The CDR3 sequence is CASRASWNTEAFF. DNA of the CDR3: TGTGCCAGCAGGGCCAGCTGGAACACTGAAGCTTTCTTT.

This clonotype was picked up many times. The chain joins TRBV5-1 to TRBJ1-4, with D possibly being TRBD1 (5 bases). The CDR3 has 15 residues. V gave up 2 bases and J gave up 5 bases, with 13 bases separating them. CDR1 and CDR2 from the germline V gene are SGHRS and YFSETQ. In DNA form, the CDR3 reads TGCGCCAGCAGCTTTGCCGAATGGGGGAATGAAAAACTGTTTTTT. This codes for CASSFAEWGNEKLFF.